This T cell receptor (beta chain) is drawn from a study of T-cell memory formation after mild COVID-19. Background on the study: TCR clusters were mostly donor specific. Study outcomes and limitations: Within pre-infection memory, some responding clones were found, suggesting cross-reactive memory joined.

The germline gives CDR1 DFQATT, CDR2 SNEGSKA (reference sequence). The J segment lost 1 base and the V segment lost 6 bases, leaving 1 base of the junction unmatched. This CDR3 is built from 12 residues. Concerning this clonotype itself: As yet, its antigen is unknown.

TCR alpha and TCR beta cDNA libraries carrying sample barcodes and UMIs were produced by 5'RACE using constant-segment primers. TCRdb re-analysed the 5' RACE reads in MiXCR, keeping a single row per CDR3 protein. In the table there are more than 400,000 distinct CDR3 sequences, around a sixth of which are singletons. The source material was PBMCs or a T cell subset sorted from them (not recorded which). The sequence came from an adult woman who had mild COVID-19 (a few samples of this study predate the infection). Cell type and time point are not known. The chain joins TRBV20-1 to TRBJ2-7; 9 nucleotides line up with TRBD1. The CDR3 loop is CSAGTGSYEQYF. The CDR3 DNA follows: TGCAGTGCCGGGACAGGGTCCTACGAGCAGTACTTC.